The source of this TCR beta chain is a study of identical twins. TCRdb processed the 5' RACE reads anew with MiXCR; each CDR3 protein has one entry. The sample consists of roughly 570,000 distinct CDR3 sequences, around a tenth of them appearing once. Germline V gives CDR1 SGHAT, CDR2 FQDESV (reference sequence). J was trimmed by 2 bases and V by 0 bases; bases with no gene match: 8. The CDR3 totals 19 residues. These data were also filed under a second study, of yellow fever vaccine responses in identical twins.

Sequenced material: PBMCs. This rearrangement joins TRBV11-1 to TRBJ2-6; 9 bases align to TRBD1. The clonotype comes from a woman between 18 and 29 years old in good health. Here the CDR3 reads CASSLAPGQGVTGANVLTF. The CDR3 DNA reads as TGTGCCAGCAGCTTAGCTCCGGGACAGGGAGTTACTGGGGCCAACGTCCTGACTTTC.